A single sample gave rise to the 2 T cell receptor beta chains below, sequenced in a study of technical replicates of blood from a few donors. Assay: immunoSEQ multiplex PCR; the TCRdb copy retains only in-frame clones and omits some. The sample records 70,000 to 95,000 clones, 95% to 98% being singletons. Specimen: T cells isolated from PBMCs. The receptors stem from a human donor in good health.

To note about this clone: The DNA is omitted, as the CDR3 cannot be located on it reliably, and the CDR3 follows TCRdb's listing. The chain combines TRBV27 with TRBJ2-1; the D call in the table, TRBD2, was not verified against the DNA. Germline V gene lookup returns CDR1 MNHEY and CDR2 SMNVEV (reference sequence). From its first to its last residue, the CDR3 has 14 amino acids. CDR3 region: CASSFASGSPGEFF.

The chain joins TRBV7-9 to TRBJ2-6; no firm D call. CDR1 is SEHNR and CDR2 is FQNEAQ in the germline V gene (reference sequence). The ends were cut back, 11 bases at V and 4 bases at J, with 15 bases in the middle. CDR3 length: 14 residues. This CDR3 is CACRGLTGANVLTF. For the CDR3, the DNA is TGTGCCTGCCGAGGCCTAACGGGGGCCAACGTCCTGACTTTC.